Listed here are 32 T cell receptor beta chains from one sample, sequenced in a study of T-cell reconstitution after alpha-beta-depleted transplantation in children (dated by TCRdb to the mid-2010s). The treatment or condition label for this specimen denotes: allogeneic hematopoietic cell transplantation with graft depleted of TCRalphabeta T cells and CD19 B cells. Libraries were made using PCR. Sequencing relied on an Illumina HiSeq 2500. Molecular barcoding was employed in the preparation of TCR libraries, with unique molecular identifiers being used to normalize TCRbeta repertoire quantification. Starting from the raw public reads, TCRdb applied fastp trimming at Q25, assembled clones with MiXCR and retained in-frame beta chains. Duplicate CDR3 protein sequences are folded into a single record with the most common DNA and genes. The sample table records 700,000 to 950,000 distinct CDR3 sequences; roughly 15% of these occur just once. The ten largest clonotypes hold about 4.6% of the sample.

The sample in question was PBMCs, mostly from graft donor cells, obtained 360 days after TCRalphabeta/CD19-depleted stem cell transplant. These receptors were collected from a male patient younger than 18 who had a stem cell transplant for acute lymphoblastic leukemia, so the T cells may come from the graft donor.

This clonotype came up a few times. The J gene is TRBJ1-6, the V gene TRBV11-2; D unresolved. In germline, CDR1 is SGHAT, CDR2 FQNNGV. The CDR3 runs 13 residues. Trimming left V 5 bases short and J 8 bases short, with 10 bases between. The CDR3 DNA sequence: TGTGCCAGCAGCGTCGATCGCTATTCACCCCTCCACTTT. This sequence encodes CASSVDRYSPLHF. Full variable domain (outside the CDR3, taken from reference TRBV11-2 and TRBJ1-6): EAGVAQSPRYKIIEKRQSVAFWCNPISGHATLYWYQQILGQGPKLLIQFQNNGVVDDSQLPKDRFSAERLKGVDSTLKIQPAKLEDSAVYLCASSVDRYSPLHFGNGTRLTVT.

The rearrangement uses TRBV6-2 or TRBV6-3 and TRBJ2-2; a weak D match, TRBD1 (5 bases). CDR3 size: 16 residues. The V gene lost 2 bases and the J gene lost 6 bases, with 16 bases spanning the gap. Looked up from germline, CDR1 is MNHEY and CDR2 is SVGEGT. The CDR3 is CASSYGAGLGPGELFF. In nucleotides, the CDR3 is TGTGCCAGCAGTTACGGGGCAGGGTTGGGTCCCGGGGAGCTGTTTTTT.

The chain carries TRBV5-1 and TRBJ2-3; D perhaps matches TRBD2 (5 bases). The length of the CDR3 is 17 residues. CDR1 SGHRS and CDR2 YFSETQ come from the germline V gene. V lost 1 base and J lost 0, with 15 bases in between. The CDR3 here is CASSLRSSGTSTDTQYF. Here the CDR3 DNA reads TGCGCCAGCAGCTTGCGATCCAGCGGTACTAGCACAGATACGCAGTATTTT.

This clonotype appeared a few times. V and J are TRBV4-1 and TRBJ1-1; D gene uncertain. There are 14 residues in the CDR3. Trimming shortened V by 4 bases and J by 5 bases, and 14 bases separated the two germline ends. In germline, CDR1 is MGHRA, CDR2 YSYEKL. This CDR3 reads CASSLDLGWTEAFF. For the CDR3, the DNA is TGCGCCAGCAGCCTAGACCTGGGGTGGACTGAAGCTTTCTTT.

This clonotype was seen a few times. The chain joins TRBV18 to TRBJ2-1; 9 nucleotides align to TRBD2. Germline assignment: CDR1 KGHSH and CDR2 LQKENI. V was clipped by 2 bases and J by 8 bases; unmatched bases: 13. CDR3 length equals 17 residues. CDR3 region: CASSPKFPLAGKYEQFF. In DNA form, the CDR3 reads TGTGCCAGCTCACCAAAGTTTCCGCTAGCGGGAAAATATGAGCAGTTCTTC.

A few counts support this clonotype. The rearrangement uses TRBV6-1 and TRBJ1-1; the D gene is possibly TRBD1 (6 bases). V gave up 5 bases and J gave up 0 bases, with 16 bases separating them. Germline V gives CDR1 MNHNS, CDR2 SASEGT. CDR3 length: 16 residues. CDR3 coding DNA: TGTGCCAGCAGTCCCAGGGGCGCAGGCCTGAACACTGAAGCTTTCTTT. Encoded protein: CASSPRGAGLNTEAFF.

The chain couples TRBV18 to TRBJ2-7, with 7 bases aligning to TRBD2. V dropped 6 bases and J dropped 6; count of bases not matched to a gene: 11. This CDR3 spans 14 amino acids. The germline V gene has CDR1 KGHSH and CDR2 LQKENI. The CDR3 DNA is TGTGCCAGCTCCCCAGGACTAGAAATCGGCGAGCAGTACTTC. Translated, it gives CASSPGLEIGEQYF.

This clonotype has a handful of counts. The CDR3 here is CASSLYLLRSSYEQYF. CDR3 coding DNA: TGTGCCAGCAGTTTATATCTTTTACGGAGCTCCTACGAGCAGTACTTC. The chain links TRBV27 to TRBJ2-7, with D unresolved. The V gene lost 1 base and the J gene lost 0 bases, with 13 bases spanning the gap. Germline CDR1 MNHEY, CDR2 SMNVEV (reference sequence). This CDR3 has 16 amino acids.

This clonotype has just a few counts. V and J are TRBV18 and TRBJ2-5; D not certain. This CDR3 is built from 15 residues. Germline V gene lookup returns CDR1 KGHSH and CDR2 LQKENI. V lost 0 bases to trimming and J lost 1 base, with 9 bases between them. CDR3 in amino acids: CASSPPGFSQETQYF. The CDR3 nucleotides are TGTGCCAGCTCACCACCCGGGTTTTCCCAAGAGACCCAGTACTTC.

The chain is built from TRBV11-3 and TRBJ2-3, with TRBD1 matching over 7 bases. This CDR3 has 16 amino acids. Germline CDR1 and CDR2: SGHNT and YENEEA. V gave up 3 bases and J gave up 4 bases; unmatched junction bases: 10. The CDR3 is CASSFFGTEGADTQYF. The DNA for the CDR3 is TGTGCCAGCAGCTTTTTCGGGACAGAGGGAGCAGATACGCAGTATTTT.

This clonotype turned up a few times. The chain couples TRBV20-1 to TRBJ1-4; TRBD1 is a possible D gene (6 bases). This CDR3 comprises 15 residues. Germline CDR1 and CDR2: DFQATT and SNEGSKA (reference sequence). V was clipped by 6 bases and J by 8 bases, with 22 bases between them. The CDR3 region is CSANGRGRGGEKLFF. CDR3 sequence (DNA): TGCAGTGCGAACGGCAGAGGCAGGGGCGGAGAAAAACTGTTTTTT.

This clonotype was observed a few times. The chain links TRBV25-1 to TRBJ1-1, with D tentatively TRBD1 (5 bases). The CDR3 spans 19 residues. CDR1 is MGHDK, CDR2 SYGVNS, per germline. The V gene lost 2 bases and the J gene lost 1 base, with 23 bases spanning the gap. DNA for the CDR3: TGTGCCAGCAGTGAAGGGAAGGTCAGGGACTTTAGGAAGAACACTGAAGCTTTCTTT. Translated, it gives CASSEGKVRDFRKNTEAFF.

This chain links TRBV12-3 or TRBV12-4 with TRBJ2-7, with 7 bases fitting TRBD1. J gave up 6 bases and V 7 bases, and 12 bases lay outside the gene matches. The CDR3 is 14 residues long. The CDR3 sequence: CASILEGDRAEQYF. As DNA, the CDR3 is TGTGCCAGCATCCTTGAGGGAGACAGGGCCGAGCAGTACTTC.

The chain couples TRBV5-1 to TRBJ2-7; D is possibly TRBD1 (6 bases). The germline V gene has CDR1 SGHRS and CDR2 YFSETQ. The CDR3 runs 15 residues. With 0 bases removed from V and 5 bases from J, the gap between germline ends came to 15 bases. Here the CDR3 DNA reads TGCGCCAGCAGCTTGGACGGACAGAGTTTCCACGAGCAGTACTTC. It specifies CASSLDGQSFHEQYF.

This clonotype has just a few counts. The CDR3 coding sequence is TGTGCCAGCAGCTTTAATAATCGTCAGCCCCAGCATTTT. It encodes CASSFNNRQPQHF. This sequence joins TRBV7-2 and TRBJ1-5, with unresolved D. This CDR3 has 13 residues. Germline V gene sequence: CDR1 SGHTA, CDR2 FQGNSA. Trimming took 3 bases from V and 6 from J, leaving 9 bases between them.

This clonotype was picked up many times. DNA of the CDR3: TGTGCCAGCAGTTTCGGGGAGGGAGAGACCCAGTACTTC. Protein sequence: CASSFGEGETQYF. The V gene is TRBV12-3 or TRBV12-4, the J gene TRBJ2-5; 7 bases are a match to TRBD2. Trimming removed 3 bases from V and 4 bases from J; junction bases left unmatched: 2. This CDR3 has 13 amino acids.

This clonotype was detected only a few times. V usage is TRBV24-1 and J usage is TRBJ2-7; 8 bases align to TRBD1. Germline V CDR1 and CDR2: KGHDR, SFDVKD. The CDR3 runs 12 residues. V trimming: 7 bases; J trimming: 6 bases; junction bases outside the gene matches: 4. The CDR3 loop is CATSLQGGEQYF. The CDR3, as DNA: TGTGCCACCAGCCTACAGGGGGGCGAGCAGTACTTC.

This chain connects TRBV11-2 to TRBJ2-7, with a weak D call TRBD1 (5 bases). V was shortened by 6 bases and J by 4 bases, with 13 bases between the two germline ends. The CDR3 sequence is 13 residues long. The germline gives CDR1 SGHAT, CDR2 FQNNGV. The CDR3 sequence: CASSYDQGYEQYF. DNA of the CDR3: TGTGCCAGCAGTTACGACCAGGGATACGAGCAGTACTTC.

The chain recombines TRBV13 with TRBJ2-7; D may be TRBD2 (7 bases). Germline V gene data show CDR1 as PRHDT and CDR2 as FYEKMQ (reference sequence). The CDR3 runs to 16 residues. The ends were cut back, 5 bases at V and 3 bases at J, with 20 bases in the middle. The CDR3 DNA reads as TGTGCCAGCAGCGACCGCCTAGGGGGGGGGCGCTACGAGCAGTACTTC. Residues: CASSDRLGGGRYEQYF.

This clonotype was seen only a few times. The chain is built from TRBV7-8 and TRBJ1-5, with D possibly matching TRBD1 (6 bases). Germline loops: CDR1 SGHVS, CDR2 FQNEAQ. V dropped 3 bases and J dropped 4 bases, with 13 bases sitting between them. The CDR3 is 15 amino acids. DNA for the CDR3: TGTGCCAGCAGCTTCGTCACAGGGAAGAATCAGCCCCAGCATTTT. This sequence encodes CASSFVTGKNQPQHF.

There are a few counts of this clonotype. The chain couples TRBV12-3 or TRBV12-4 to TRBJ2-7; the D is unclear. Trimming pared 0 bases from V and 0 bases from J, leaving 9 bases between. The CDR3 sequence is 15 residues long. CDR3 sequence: CASSLAAGRSYEQYF. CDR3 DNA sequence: TGTGCCAGCAGTTTAGCGGCCGGGCGCTCCTACGAGCAGTACTTC.

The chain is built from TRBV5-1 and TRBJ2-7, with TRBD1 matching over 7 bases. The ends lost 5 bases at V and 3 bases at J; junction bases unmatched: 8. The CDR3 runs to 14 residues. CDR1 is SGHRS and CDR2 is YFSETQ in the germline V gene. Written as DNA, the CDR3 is TGCGCCAGCAGTCATGCTCGGGACAGCTACGAGCAGTACTTC. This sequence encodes CASSHARDSYEQYF.

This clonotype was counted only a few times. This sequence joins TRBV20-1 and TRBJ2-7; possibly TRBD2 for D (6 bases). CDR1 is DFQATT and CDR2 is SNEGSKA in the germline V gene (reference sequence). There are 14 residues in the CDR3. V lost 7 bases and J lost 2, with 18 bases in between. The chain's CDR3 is CSVDGRRGPYEQYF. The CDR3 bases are TGCAGTGTCGACGGACGGAGGGGACCCTACGAGCAGTACTTC.

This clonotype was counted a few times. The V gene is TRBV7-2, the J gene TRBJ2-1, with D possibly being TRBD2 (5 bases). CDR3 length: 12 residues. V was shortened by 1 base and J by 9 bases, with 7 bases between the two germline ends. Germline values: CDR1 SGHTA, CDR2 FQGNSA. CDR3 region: CASSLVRGEQFF. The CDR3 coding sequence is TGTGCCAGCAGCTTAGTCCGGGGTGAGCAGTTCTTC.

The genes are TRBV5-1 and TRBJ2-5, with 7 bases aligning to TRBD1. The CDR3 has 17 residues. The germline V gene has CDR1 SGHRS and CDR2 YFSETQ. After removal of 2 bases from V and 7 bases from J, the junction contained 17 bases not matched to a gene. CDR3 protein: CASSLMYRDSEKGTQYF. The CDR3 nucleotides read TGCGCCAGCAGCTTAATGTACCGGGACAGCGAAAAGGGGACCCAGTACTTC.

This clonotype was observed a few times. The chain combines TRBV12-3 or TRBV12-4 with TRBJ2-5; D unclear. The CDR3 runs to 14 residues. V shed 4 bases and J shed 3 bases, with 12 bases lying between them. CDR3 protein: CASSSENSKETQYF. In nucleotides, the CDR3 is TGTGCCAGCAGTTCAGAGAACAGCAAAGAGACCCAGTACTTC.

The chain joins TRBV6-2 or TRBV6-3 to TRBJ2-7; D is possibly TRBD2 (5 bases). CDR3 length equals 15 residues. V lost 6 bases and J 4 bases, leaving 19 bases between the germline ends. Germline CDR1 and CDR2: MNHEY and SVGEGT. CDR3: CASSHLRRYTYEQYF. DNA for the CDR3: TGTGCCAGCAGCCACTTGAGGAGGTATACTTACGAGCAGTACTTC.

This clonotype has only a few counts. Here the CDR3 reads CASSLQRGGSSYEQYF. The CDR3 DNA is TGCGCCAGCAGCTTACAACGTGGGGGCAGCTCCTACGAGCAGTACTTC. The chain combines TRBV5-1 with TRBJ2-7, with D perhaps matching TRBD1 (6 bases). V lost 2 bases and J lost 0, with 15 bases in between. From germline, CDR1 is SGHRS and CDR2 YFSETQ. This CDR3 has 16 amino acids. Supplemented by reference TRBV5-1 and TRBJ2-7, the full variable domain reads KAGVTQTPRYLIKTRGQQVTLSCSPISGHRSVSWYQQTPGQGLQFLFEYFSETQRNKGNFPGRFSGRQFSNSRSEMNVSTLELGDSALYLCASSLQRGGSSYEQYFGPGTRLTVT.

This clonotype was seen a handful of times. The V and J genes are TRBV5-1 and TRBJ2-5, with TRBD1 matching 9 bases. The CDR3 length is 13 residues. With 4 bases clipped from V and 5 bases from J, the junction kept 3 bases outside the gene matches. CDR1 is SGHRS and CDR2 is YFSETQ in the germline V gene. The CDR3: CASSHGTGETQYF. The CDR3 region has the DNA TGCGCCAGCAGCCACGGGACAGGGGAGACCCAGTACTTC. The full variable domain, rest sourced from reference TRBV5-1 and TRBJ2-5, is KAGVTQTPRYLIKTRGQQVTLSCSPISGHRSVSWYQQTPGQGLQFLFEYFSETQRNKGNFPGRFSGRQFSNSRSEMNVSTLELGDSALYLCASSHGTGETQYFGPGTRLLVL.

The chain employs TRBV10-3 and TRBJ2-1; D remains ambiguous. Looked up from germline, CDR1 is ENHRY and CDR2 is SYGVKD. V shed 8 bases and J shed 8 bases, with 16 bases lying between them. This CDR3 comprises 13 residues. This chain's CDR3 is CAIGPEPVDEQFF. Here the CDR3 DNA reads TGTGCCATCGGACCGGAGCCGGTGGATGAGCAGTTCTTC.

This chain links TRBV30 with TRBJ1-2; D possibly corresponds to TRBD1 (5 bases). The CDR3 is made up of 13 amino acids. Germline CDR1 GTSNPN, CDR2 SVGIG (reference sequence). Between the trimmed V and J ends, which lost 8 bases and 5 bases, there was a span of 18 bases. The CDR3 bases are TGTGCCCGCACCGGGACGGCAGCTTATGGCTACACCTTC. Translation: CARTGTAAYGYTF.

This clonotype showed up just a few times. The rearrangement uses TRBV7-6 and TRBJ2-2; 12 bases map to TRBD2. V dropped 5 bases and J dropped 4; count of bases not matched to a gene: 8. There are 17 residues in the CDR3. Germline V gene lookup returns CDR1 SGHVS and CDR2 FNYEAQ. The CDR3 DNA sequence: TGTGCCAGCAGCCAACCGACTAGCGGGAGATCCACCGGGGAGCTGTTTTTT. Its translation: CASSQPTSGRSTGELFF.